This T cell receptor (beta chain) was obtained from a study of blood T cell repertoires in COVID-19. Study as a whole: PBMCs, B-cell-depleted T cells, or T cells provided the cDNA or gDNA that made up the material.

Sequencing was performed with immunoSEQ multiplex PCR; in TCRdb, only in-frame clones are kept and a portion is missing. The sample holds about 15,000 clones, approximately 85% seen once. This clone was picked up one time. This CDR3 has 14 amino acids. Looked up from germline, CDR1 is MDHEN and CDR2 is SYDVKM. V lost 4 bases, J lost 6 bases, and 13 bases lay in between. The J gene is TRBJ2-4, the V gene TRBV28; D is undetermined. Sequenced material: peripheral blood. This sequence originates from an elderly man with active or convalescent COVID-19. The chain's CDR3 is CASSSPLIGNIQYF. The DNA of the CDR3 is TGTGCCAGCAGTTCACCTCTCATCGGAAACATTCAGTACTTC.